A single sample gave rise to the 9 T cell receptor beta chains below, sequenced in a study of T-cell reconstitution after alpha-beta-depleted transplantation in children. Using unique molecular identifiers, the investigators prepared the TCRbeta library. Using its own MiXCR run on the PCR reads, TCRdb lists one record per CDR3 protein. The data show about 170,000 distinct CDR3 sequences, with over 8.5% seen just once and about 13% held by the top ten. This sample comprised PBMCs, obtained before TCRalphabeta/CD19-depleted stem cell transplant. These receptors were obtained from a boy between 2 and 10 years old with acute myeloid leukemia, due to receive a stem cell transplant.

This clonotype was observed at least ten times. This chain links TRBV2 with TRBJ2-5; 7 bases line up with TRBD1. The CDR3 totals 15 residues. After removal of 1 base from V and 1 base from J, the junction contained 3 bases not matched to a gene. Per germline, CDR1 SNHLY and CDR2 FYNNEI. This chain's CDR3 is CASSEEWTGQETQYF. CDR3 DNA sequence: TGTGCCAGCAGTGAAGAATGGACAGGCCAAGAGACCCAGTACTTC. The full variable domain, in which reference TRBV2 and TRBJ2-5 provide the parts outside the CDR3, is EPEVTQTPSHQVTQMGQEVILRCVPISNHLYFYWYRQILGQKVEFLVSFYNNEISEKSEIFDDQFSVERPDGSNFTLKIRSTKLEDSAMYFCASSEEWTGQETQYFGPGTRLLVL.

This clonotype has ten or more counts. The chain has TRBV10-3 and TRBJ1-2, with 8 bases matching TRBD1. The junction had 8 bases not matched to a gene; V was cut back by 0 bases and J by 8 bases. Germline V gene sequence: CDR1 ENHRY, CDR2 SYGVKD. CDR3 length: 15 amino acids. Here the CDR3 DNA reads TGTGCCATCAGTGAGTCATTGTATGACAGGGGCGGCTACACCTTC. Encoded protein: CAISESLYDRGGYTF.

This clonotype was recorded many times. The chain is built from TRBV12-3 or TRBV12-4 and TRBJ2-5; 9 nucleotides align to TRBD1. V was pared by 4 bases and J by 4 bases, with 4 bases of the junction left unmatched. The CDR3 loop spans 14 amino acids. CDR3 protein: CASSWTGEGETQYF. CDR3 sequence (DNA): TGTGCCAGCAGTTGGACAGGGGAGGGAGAGACCCAGTACTTC.

The table lists this clonotype with a few counts. A much larger clone is a single base away; this may be a read error. In DNA form, the CDR3 reads TGCGCCAGCAGCCAAGTGGGTCTAGCTGAGGAGCGGTTCTTC. This gives the protein CASSQVGLAEERFF. The rearrangement uses TRBV4-1 and TRBJ2-1, with D possibly matching TRBD2 (5 bases). This CDR3 spans 14 amino acids. The V gene's germline CDR1 is MGHRA and CDR2 YSYEKL.

This clonotype was found a few times. The V and J genes are TRBV7-2 and TRBJ2-3; maybe TRBD1 (5 bases). Trimming took off 3 bases at V and 2 bases at J, with 12 bases between the two ends. The CDR3 totals 15 residues. Germline CDR1 is SGHTA and CDR2 is FQGNSA. CDR3 DNA: TGTGCCAGCAGCTTTACAGGCCTCACCACAGATACGCAGTATTTT. Its protein product is CASSFTGLTTDTQYF.

This clonotype showed up many times. The chain recombines TRBV7-9 with TRBJ2-4; a possible D gene is TRBD2 (5 bases). The CDR3 consists of 15 residues. Between the trimmed V and J ends, which lost 1 base and 5 bases, there was a span of 12 bases. Germline values: CDR1 SEHNR, CDR2 FQNEAQ (reference sequence). The CDR3 spells CASSLVPGSENIQYF. CDR3 DNA: TGTGCCAGCAGCTTAGTGCCGGGTAGCGAAAACATTCAGTACTTC. Combining the CDR3 with reference TRBV7-9 and TRBJ2-4 gives the whole variable domain DTGVSQNPRHKITKRGQNVTFRCDPISEHNRLYWYRQTLGQGPEFLTYFQNEAQLEKSRLLSDRFSAERPKGSFSTLEIQRTEQGDSAMYLCASSLVPGSENIQYFGAGTRLSVL.

In this sample, this clonotype turned up many times. The CDR3: CASSPGLAGGTDSYEQYF. Written as DNA, the CDR3 is TGTGCCAGCAGCCCTGGACTAGCGGGAGGTACCGACTCCTACGAGCAGTACTTC. The rearrangement uses TRBV13 and TRBJ2-7; 14 bases agree with TRBD2. From germline, CDR1 is PRHDT and CDR2 FYEKMQ (reference sequence). V was pared by 5 bases and J by 0 bases, with 9 bases of the junction left unmatched. This CDR3 contains 18 residues.

The J gene is TRBJ2-1, the V gene TRBV28; 7 nucleotides match TRBD1. This CDR3 region has 14 residues. Germline CDR1 reads MDHEN; CDR2 reads SYDVKM. V trimming: 10 bases; J trimming: 3 bases; junction bases outside the gene matches: 9. This CDR3 is CATQTGTDYNEQFF. DNA of the CDR3: TGTGCCACCCAAACCGGGACAGACTACAATGAGCAGTTCTTC.

This clonotype was counted ten times or more. The chain has TRBV2 and TRBJ2-1; perhaps TRBD2 as D (6 bases). This CDR3 has 16 amino acids. Trimming shortened V by 2 bases and J by 3 bases, and 14 bases separated the two germline ends. Germline V gene data show CDR1 as SNHLY and CDR2 as FYNNEI. The CDR3, as DNA: TGTGCCAGCAGTGAATGGGTAGCGGTGATCTACAATGAGCAGTTCTTC. Amino acid sequence: CASSEWVAVIYNEQFF.